One sample yielded the 29 T cell receptor beta chains listed below, sequenced in a study of early T cells in non-severe SARS-CoV-2 infection. TCRdb re-derived calls from the 5' RACE reads in MiXCR, one entry per CDR3 protein. The sample records tens of thousands of distinct CDR3 sequences, 20% to 25% being singletons. The specimen comprised whole blood, sampled at baseline. These receptors all come from an adult who was a healthcare worker with PCR-confirmed SARS-CoV-2 infection or an uninfected control (not recorded which).

This clonotype turned up a few times. The chain recombines TRBV20-1 with TRBJ1-3, with D tentatively TRBD1 (6 bases). The CDR3 is made up of 14 amino acids. Trimming took 6 bases from V and 4 from J, leaving 16 bases between them. Per the germline V gene, CDR1 is DFQATT and CDR2 is SNEGSKA (reference sequence). CDR3 bases: TGCAGTGCCATGGACAGAACCTCCGGAAACACCATATATTTT. Its protein is CSAMDRTSGNTIYF.

The rearrangement joins TRBV18 to TRBJ1-2, with TRBD1 matching 7 bases. J was trimmed by 5 bases and V by 3 bases; bases with no gene match: 3. The CDR3 spans 13 residues. In germline, CDR1 is KGHSH, CDR2 LQKENI. The DNA for the CDR3 is TGTGCCAGCTCACCTGACAGGGCATATGGCTACACCTTC. Protein sequence: CASSPDRAYGYTF.

The chain links TRBV2 to TRBJ2-1, with TRBD1 matching over 8 bases. CDR1 is SNHLY and CDR2 is FYNNEI in the germline V gene. CDR3 length equals 14 residues. V dropped 4 bases and J dropped 3; count of bases not matched to a gene: 2. As DNA, the CDR3 is TGTGCCAGCAGTGTAGACAGGGGCTACAATGAGCAGTTCTTC. It is translated as CASSVDRGYNEQFF.

Worth noting for this clonotype: Germline is not matched at one junction end, which may reflect a read error. The V call is TRBV7-6, the J call TRBJ1-6; D unclear. CDR3 size: 15 residues. Germline CDR1 reads SGHVS; CDR2 reads FNYEAQ. CDR3 sequence reads: CASSFGSSCNSPLHF. Here the CDR3 DNA reads TGTGCCAGCAGCTTCGGTAGCTCCTGTAATTCACCCCTCCACTTT.

This clonotype was seen more than once but under ten times. The chain employs TRBV3-1 and TRBJ2-7, with 9 positions matching TRBD2. Germline CDR1 LGHDT, CDR2 YNNKEL (reference sequence). V trimming: 4 bases; J trimming: 6 bases; junction bases outside the gene matches: 10. The CDR3 sequence is 15 residues long. In nucleotides, the CDR3 is TGTGCCAGCAGCCCCCTTGTAGCGGGAGCGTCCGAGCAGTACTTC. Its translation: CASSPLVAGASEQYF.

This rearrangement joins TRBV4-1 to TRBJ2-3; 8 positions match TRBD2. J gave up 0 bases and V 1 base, and 3 bases lay outside the gene matches. The CDR3 covers 16 residues. From germline, CDR1 is MGHRA and CDR2 YSYEKL. The CDR3 DNA is TGCGCCAGCAGCCAAGCGGGGGGGCCTAGCACAGATACGCAGTATTTT. This translates into CASSQAGGPSTDTQYF.

This clonotype came up many times. One end of the junction is discordant with germline, which a read error may explain. The chain is built from TRBV4-1 and TRBJ2-7; 13 nucleotides match TRBD2. The CDR3 runs to 16 residues. From germline, CDR1 is MGHRA and CDR2 YSYEKL. Written as DNA, the CDR3 is TGCGCCAGCAGCCTCCTGACGGCCACTAGCGGGGGGGCTCGGATCTTC. Its protein is CASSLLTATSGGARIF.

The chain has TRBV5-6 and TRBJ2-5, with D perhaps matching TRBD1 or TRBD2 (5 bases each). Germline lookup yields CDR1 SGHDT and CDR2 YYEEEE. This CDR3 region has 14 residues. Trimming removed 4 bases at V and 4 bases at J, with 14 bases between. The CDR3 protein is CASSHRDGAETQYF. Written as DNA, the CDR3 is TGTGCCAGCAGCCACCGGGACGGGGCAGAGACCCAGTACTTC.

The chain joins TRBV3-1 to TRBJ1-5, with D maybe TRBD1 (5 bases). The germline V gene has CDR1 LGHDT and CDR2 YNNKEL (reference sequence). Trimming shortened V by 4 bases and J by 5 bases, and 18 bases separated the two germline ends. This CDR3 has 16 amino acids. The CDR3 region is CASSLPLGGGHQPQHF. DNA for the CDR3: TGTGCCAGCAGCCTACCCCTCGGGGGGGGTCATCAGCCCCAGCATTTT.

This clonotype has only a few counts. This chain connects TRBV20-1 to TRBJ2-1, with no clear D. Germline assignment: CDR1 DFQATT and CDR2 SNEGSKA (reference sequence). V dropped 7 bases and J dropped 9 bases, with 19 bases sitting between them. This CDR3 has 13 amino acids. The CDR3 reads CSGALSVRGEQFF. CDR3 bases: TGCAGTGGAGCTCTCTCCGTCCGTGGTGAGCAGTTCTTC.

This clonotype came up many times. This chain uses TRBV7-9 with TRBJ2-7; 9 nucleotides line up with TRBD1. Germline loops: CDR1 SEHNR, CDR2 FQNEAQ (reference sequence). This CDR3 spans 14 amino acids. V shed 3 bases and J 2 bases; nucleotides not matched to a gene: 2. In DNA form, the CDR3 reads TGTGCCAGCAGCTTGGGACAGGGAACCTACGAGCAGTACTTC. As protein: CASSLGQGTYEQYF.

The rearrangement uses TRBV4-1 and TRBJ1-5, with D unresolved. Trimming took off 5 bases at V and 0 bases at J, with 20 bases between the two ends. Germline CDR1 reads MGHRA; CDR2 reads YSYEKL. This CDR3 is 18 amino acids long. CDR3 residues: CASSSTGTSGYSNQPQHF. CDR3 DNA sequence: TGCGCCAGCAGCTCTACTGGCACTTCTGGGTATAGCAATCAGCCCCAGCATTTT.

The chain joins TRBV19 to TRBJ2-2; 9 bases are shared with TRBD1. The CDR3 contains 14 residues. The ends lost 9 bases at V and 4 bases at J; junction bases unmatched: 6. Germline V gene data show CDR1 as LNHDA and CDR2 as SQIVND (reference sequence). The CDR3 DNA is TGTGCCAGCCGGGACAGGGTAATCACCGGGGAGCTGTTTTTT. Translated, it gives CASRDRVITGELFF.

The gene calls are TRBV6-1 and TRBJ1-1; D not certain. The V end was cut by 6 bases, the J end by 2 bases, with 10 bases between. CDR3 length: 13 amino acids. CDR1 is MNHNS, CDR2 SASEGT, per germline. The CDR3 region is CASSQGGNTEAFF. As DNA, the CDR3 is TGTGCCAGCAGCCAAGGAGGCAACACTGAAGCTTTCTTT.

This sequence joins TRBV12-3 or TRBV12-4 and TRBJ1-2, with 7 bases aligning to TRBD1. This CDR3 has 16 residues. Trimming at V came to 1 base and at J to 7 bases, leaving 12 bases not matched to a gene. The CDR3, as DNA: TGTGCCAGCAGTTTAGGGGCAACCACCTACAGGGGTGGCTACACCTTC. It yields the protein CASSLGATTYRGGYTF.

In this sample, this clonotype turned up a few times. This rearrangement joins TRBV4-1 to TRBJ2-2; D unresolved. The germline V gene has CDR1 MGHRA and CDR2 YSYEKL. Trimming pared 0 bases from V and 3 bases from J, leaving 17 bases between. The length of the CDR3 is 18 residues. The CDR3 reads CASSQDLGVKGYTGELFF. The CDR3 DNA sequence: TGCGCCAGCAGCCAAGATCTGGGCGTCAAAGGGTACACCGGGGAGCTGTTTTTT.

This chain joins TRBV4-2 and TRBJ2-2, with 7 bases lining up with TRBD1. This CDR3 is 17 amino acids long. Germline CDR1 and CDR2: LGHNA and YNFKEQ. J was trimmed by 2 bases and V by 4 bases; bases with no gene match: 10. CDR3 sequence (DNA): TGTGCCAGCAGCCCCCTGGATGGGACAGCCAACACCGGGGAGCTGTTTTTT. Protein: CASSPLDGTANTGELFF.

This clonotype has a single count. The chain carries TRBV14 and TRBJ2-3; no firm D call. Germline V gene sequence: CDR1 SGHDN, CDR2 FVKESK. Trimming took off 1 base at V and 4 bases at J, with 9 bases between the two ends. The CDR3 length is 14 residues. The CDR3 DNA is TGTGCCAGCAGCCAAGGGGCGAGCCCAGATACGCAGTATTTT. Translated: CASSQGASPDTQYF.

This chain uses TRBV5-1 with TRBJ2-7, with 7 nucleotides matching TRBD1. The CDR3 totals 14 residues. Germline loops: CDR1 SGHRS, CDR2 YFSETQ. Trimming took 3 bases from V and 1 from J; bases not matched to a gene: 4. DNA of the CDR3: TGCGCCAGCAGCTCGCCGGGACAGTCCTACGAGCAGTACTTC. Its translation is CASSSPGQSYEQYF.

This clonotype appeared a few times. The chain couples TRBV5-1 to TRBJ1-3, with TRBD1 matching 8 bases. The CDR3 contains 15 residues. The germline V gene encodes CDR1 SGHRS and CDR2 YFSETQ. Germline trimming cut 4 bases from V and 4 bases from J; bases unmatched to any gene: 7. The CDR3 loop reads CASSLQGANGNTIYF. The CDR3 bases are TGCGCCAGCAGCCTTCAGGGGGCTAACGGAAACACCATATATTTT.

The J gene is TRBJ2-3, the V gene TRBV12-3 or TRBV12-4, with a weak D call TRBD2 (5 bases). V lost 8 bases to trimming and J lost 0 bases, with 6 bases between them. The CDR3 consists of 12 residues. The CDR3 loop is CASGGSTDTQYF. The CDR3 coding sequence is TGTGCCAGCGGAGGAAGCACAGATACGCAGTATTTT.

A few counts support this clonotype. J is TRBJ2-3 and V is TRBV7-9; D unclear. Germline-derived CDR1 and CDR2 are SEHNR and FQNEAQ (reference sequence). This CDR3 spans 14 amino acids. V lost 1 base and J lost 0, with 5 bases in between. CDR3 sequence: CASSLDHSTDTQYF. The CDR3 bases are TGTGCCAGCAGCTTAGACCATAGCACAGATACGCAGTATTTT.

The V call is TRBV5-6, the J call TRBJ2-5; no definite D call. The CDR3 sequence is 13 residues long. Trimming shortened V by 2 bases and J by 5 bases, and 10 bases separated the two germline ends. CDR1 and CDR2 from the germline V gene are SGHDT and YYEEEE. CDR3 DNA sequence: TGTGCCAGCAGCTTCCCTGCGGAGGAGACCCAGTACTTC. It yields the protein CASSFPAEETQYF.

This chain joins TRBV21-1 and TRBJ2-3; TRBD2, the D gene given by the table, was not confirmed from the DNA. TRBV21-1 constitutes a pseudogene. This CDR3 has 19 amino acids. The CDR3 bases are TGTGCCAGCAGCAAAGATTTCAGCCGACTAGCGGATTACACAGATACGCAGTATTTT. Protein product: CASSKDFSRLADYTDTQYF.

This clonotype has a count of ten or more. The genes are TRBV12-3 or TRBV12-4 and TRBJ2-7; no clear D gene. The CDR3 loop spans 13 amino acids. The V end was cut by 1 base, the J end by 3 bases, with 7 bases between. The CDR3 spells CASSLGVVYEQYF. DNA of the CDR3: TGTGCCAGCAGTTTAGGGGTGGTCTACGAGCAGTACTTC.

The rearrangement links TRBV6-5 to TRBJ2-1, with D uncertain. V was trimmed by 2 bases and J by 9 bases, leaving 14 bases between them. Per germline, CDR1 MNHEY and CDR2 SVGAGI. CDR3 size: 14 residues. The CDR3 DNA reads TGTGCCAGCAGTTACAGCCCAGCATTCCCTGAGCAGTTCTTC. Its translation is CASSYSPAFPEQFF.

The chain recombines TRBV7-9 with TRBJ1-5, with 8 bases aligning to TRBD1. The CDR3 is 15 residues long. Germline CDR1 SEHNR, CDR2 FQNEAQ (reference sequence). J lost 5 bases, V lost 5 bases, and 8 bases had no gene match. This chain's CDR3 is CASSLGTGSHQPQHF. As DNA, the CDR3 is TGTGCCAGCAGCCTAGGGACAGGTTCCCATCAGCCCCAGCATTTT.

This clonotype was recorded a few times. This sequence joins TRBV4-2 and TRBJ2-7; D remains ambiguous. The V gene's germline CDR1 is LGHNA and CDR2 YNFKEQ. The germline V and J ends were trimmed by 0 bases and 0 bases, with 12 bases remaining between them. This CDR3 is built from 16 residues. This CDR3 is CASSQDGRWSSYEQYF. The CDR3 DNA reads as TGTGCCAGCAGCCAAGATGGGCGATGGAGCTCCTACGAGCAGTACTTC.

This chain joins TRBV18 and TRBJ1-2; D is undetermined. Per germline, CDR1 KGHSH and CDR2 LQKENI. CDR3 length equals 14 residues. The V end was cut by 2 bases, the J end by 4 bases, with 11 bases between. For the CDR3, the DNA is TGTGCCAGCTCACCAACCCCGGGTTTCTATGGCTACACCTTC. Its translation is CASSPTPGFYGYTF. Full variable domain (remainder filled in from reference TRBV18 and TRBJ1-2): NAGVMQNPRHLVRRRGQEARLRCSPMKGHSHVYWYRQLPEEGLKFMVYLQKENIIDESGMPKERFSAEFPKEGPSILRIQQVVRGDSAAYFCASSPTPGFYGYTFGSGTRLTVV.